The 8 T cell receptor beta chains below were found in one sample sequenced in a study of blood T cell repertoires in COVID-19. TCRdb's copy holds only in-frame clones and misses some; the assay was immunoSEQ multiplex PCR. The table records around 170,000 clones, about 85% of them present only once. Sequences were obtained from peripheral blood. Source of these receptors: a woman under 40 with active or convalescent COVID-19.

The chain uses TRBV7-9 and TRBJ1-1; D may be TRBD1 (5 bases). CDR1 is SEHNR and CDR2 is FQNEAQ in the germline V gene (reference sequence). The V and J ends lost 1 base and 0 bases respectively, with 18 bases between them. CDR3 length: 18 amino acids. The CDR3, as DNA: TGTGCCAGCAGCTTAGACGGTGGGACTCTTATGATGAACACTGAAGCTTTCTTT. The encoded protein is CASSLDGGTLMMNTEAFF. The entire variable domain, with the rest obtained from reference TRBV7-9 and TRBJ1-1, is as follows: DTGVSQNPRHKITKRGQNVTFRCDPISEHNRLYWYRQTLGQGPEFLTYFQNEAQLEKSRLLSDRFSAERPKGSFSTLEIQRTEQGDSAMYLCASSLDGGTLMMNTEAFFGQGTRLTVV.

V gene TRBV6-5 combines with J gene TRBJ1-5; D possibly corresponds to TRBD1 (5 bases). V was clipped by 1 base and J by 4 bases, with 8 bases between them. Germline loops: CDR1 MNHEY, CDR2 SVGAGI. The CDR3 has 14 residues. The CDR3 DNA reads as TGTGCCAGCAGTTACTTGGCAGGGAATCAGCCCCAGCATTTT. Translating gives CASSYLAGNQPQHF.

This chain connects TRBV19 to TRBJ2-1; TRBD2 matches at 9 bases. This CDR3 region has 15 residues. V was pared by 7 bases and J by 0 bases, with 4 bases of the junction left unmatched. Germline CDR1 reads LNHDA; CDR2 reads SQIVND (reference sequence). In DNA, the CDR3 is TGTGCCAGTACCCTAGCGGGGAGCTCCTACAATGAGCAGTTCTTC. This codes for CASTLAGSSYNEQFF.

The chain has TRBV18 and TRBJ2-1; 13 positions match TRBD2. The germline V gene encodes CDR1 KGHSH and CDR2 LQKENI. The CDR3 extends over 17 amino acids. Trimming took 1 base from V and 4 from J; bases not matched to a gene: 4. CDR3 coding DNA: TGTGCCAGCTCACCACAAGGGACTAGCGGGATATACAATGAGCAGTTCTTC. As protein: CASSPQGTSGIYNEQFF.

The chain links TRBV5-4 to TRBJ2-5; no definite D call. CDR3 length: 17 amino acids. The germline V gene has CDR1 SGHNT and CDR2 YYREEE (reference sequence). V shed 2 bases and J shed 5 bases, with 22 bases lying between them. The DNA for the CDR3 is TGTGCCAGCAGCTTAAAGTCCGGCGGTAGGCTACACGAGACCCAGTACTTC. Its translation: CASSLKSGGRLHETQYF.

This clone was picked up a small number of times. The CDR3 reads CASSELAGETQYF. The CDR3 nucleotides are TGTGCCAGCAGTGAACTGGCGGGAGAGACCCAGTACTTC. The rearrangement links TRBV6-1 to TRBJ2-5; maybe TRBD2 (5 bases). The CDR3 loop spans 13 amino acids. V was clipped by 2 bases and J by 4 bases, with 8 bases between them. Germline loops: CDR1 MNHNS, CDR2 SASEGT.

The chain uses TRBV7-2 and TRBJ2-6; D is possibly TRBD2 (6 bases). The CDR3 is 17 residues long. V was shortened by 2 bases and J by 0 bases, with 11 bases between the two germline ends. Germline V gene data show CDR1 as SGHTA and CDR2 as FQGNSA. The CDR3 DNA reads as TGTGCCAGCAGCTTACGGGGGAGCTCCTCTGGGGCCAACGTCCTGACTTTC. Protein: CASSLRGSSSGANVLTF.

J is TRBJ2-5 and V is TRBV7-9; 12 bases fit TRBD2. The J segment lost 4 bases and the V segment lost 2 bases, leaving 2 bases of the junction unmatched. CDR3 length: 15 residues. The germline V gene encodes CDR1 SEHNR and CDR2 FQNEAQ (reference sequence). The CDR3 here is CASSLPSGGAETQYF. DNA of the CDR3: TGTGCCAGCAGCTTACCTAGCGGGGGGGCAGAGACCCAGTACTTC.